This TCR beta chain was obtained from a study of post-analysis software for immune sequencing data. Study findings and constraints: Strong co-clustering by F measure was evident for samples that had been prepared in the same batch. Multiple sclerosis was associated with a significant reduction in normalized Chao1 diversity relative to controls.

The table lists this clonotype with a few counts. Its target is unknown. Unique molecular identifiers were built into the TCR beta cDNA libraries. The authors obtained 500,000 or so cDNA molecules from approximately 0.91 to 9.4 million T cells. TCRdb analysed the PCR reads with MiXCR anew, one entry per CDR3 protein. Seen here are over 700,000 distinct CDR3 sequences, roughly 27% observed once, and the top ten hold 0.55% to 0.65%. Source material: blood. The sequence came from a girl aged 5-17 years with multiple sclerosis.

Here the CDR3 DNA reads TGTGCCAGCAGTTTCTTGGGGGGAGGTAACGAGCAGTACTTC. It encodes CASSFLGGGNEQYF. The V gene is TRBV12-3 or TRBV12-4, the J gene TRBJ2-7; D is possibly TRBD2 (6 bases). The V and J ends lost 3 bases and 5 bases respectively, with 14 bases between them. This CDR3 contains 14 residues.